The text below deals with one TCR beta chain. The antigen remains unidentified. This CDR3 is also generated by other DNA sequences in the sample. These data come from a study of graft-versus-host responses after intestinal transplantation. Study results and limitations: Recipient marrow held GvH clones, some first seen in ileum or blood.

Assay: immunoSEQ multiplex PCR; the TCRdb copy retains only in-frame clones and omits some. The sample shows more than 100,000 clones, approximately 93% of them seen only once. V shed 1 base and J shed 6 bases, with 7 bases lying between them. The CDR3 spans 12 residues. Germline V gene lookup returns CDR1 SGHDN and CDR2 FVKESK. The chain uses TRBV14 and TRBJ2-7; D assignment may be TRBD1 or TRBD2 (5 bases each). The source of this sequence is a human donor who received an intestinal transplant. Here the sequenced sample was unstimulated CD8+ T cells sorted from spleen or lymph node cells, taken before intestinal transplant. CDR3 DNA sequence: TGTGCCAGCAGCCAAGGAGGGGTCGAGCAGTACTTC. It is translated as CASSQGGVEQYF.